The source of this T cell receptor (beta chain) is a study of neurological immune-mediated disorders. The germline gives CDR1 DFQATT, CDR2 SNEGSKA (reference sequence). CDR3 length equals 12 residues. V was shortened by 6 bases and J by 8 bases, with 14 bases between the two germline ends. At least ten counts were recorded for this clonotype. TCRdb independently ran MiXCR on the 5' RACE reads; one entry per CDR3 protein. The sample shows 40,000 to 50,000 distinct CDR3 sequences, 2.5% of them seen only once. This rearrangement joins TRBV20-1 to TRBJ2-4, with D uncertain. The receptor was derived from a man in his thirties or forties with multiple sclerosis. Input material: PBMCs. The CDR3 sequence: CSADSRGHIQYF. The CDR3 DNA is TGCAGTGCAGATTCTCGAGGTCACATTCAGTACTTC.